The rows below give T cell receptor beta chains drawn from one sample of a study of technical replicates of blood from a handful of donors. TCRdb keeps only in-frame clones here, not all; method: immunoSEQ multiplex PCR. The table includes under 95,000 clones, 85% to 95% detected once. The material sequenced was T cells isolated from PBMCs. These receptors originate from a human donor in good health. Each CDR3 is given with its conserved first and last residue. The order of the fields is V gene, J gene, clone size, CDR3 protein. Where a row states a size, it is once, few, many or the class of an expanded clone; other rows omit it.

V: TRBV10-2
J: TRBJ2-7
size: -
CDR3: CASSDDSSYEQYF

V: TRBV27
J: TRBJ2-3
size: -
CDR3: CASSLTKYTQYF

V: TRBV7-9
J: TRBJ2-1
size: -
CDR3: CASSLGVGQFF

V: TRBV4-1
J: TRBJ1-5
size: -
CDR3: CASSQDLGQANQPQHF

V: TRBV5-5
J: TRBJ1-1
size: -
CDR3: CASSLWDSEAFF

V: TRBV7-9
J: TRBJ2-7
size: -
CDR3: CASSLGLAGGWDEQYF

V: TRBV10-3
J: TRBJ2-1
size: -
CDR3: CAISDPRLAGAYNEQFF

V: TRBV7-9
J: TRBJ2-2
size: -
CDR3: CASSLVPLAATNTGELFF

V: TRBV25-1
J: TRBJ1-2
size: once
CDR3: CASSESDRANYGYTF

V: TRBV6-4
J: TRBJ2-3
size: -
CDR3: CASSEGGRATDTQYF

V: TRBV2
J: TRBJ1-1
size: few
CDR3: CASSEASRALEAFF

V: TRBV4-1
J: TRBJ1-4
size: -
CDR3: CASSQTGGTNEKLFF

V: TRBV28
J: TRBJ2-1
size: -
CDR3: CASTETGSAYNEQFF

V: TRBV5-4
J: TRBJ2-1
size: -
CDR3: CASSLPGLAGSMNEQFF

V: TRBV5-5
J: TRBJ1-5
size: -
CDR3: CASSLSGQGGNQPQHF

V: TRBV10-1
J: TRBJ2-7
size: -
CDR3: CASSRAGTAQEVQYF

V: TRBV4-1
J: TRBJ2-3
size: -
CDR3: CASSSFSQSTDTQYF

V: TRBV6-5
J: TRBJ1-6
size: -
CDR3: CASNRGRRNSPLHF

V: TRBV5-1
J: TRBJ2-2
size: -
CDR3: CASSSSGGTAIKTGELFF

V: TRBV4-1
J: TRBJ2-7
size: -
CDR3: CASSQVTGGYEQYF

V: TRBV18
J: TRBJ2-1
size: -
CDR3: CASSPGGQGHEQFF

V: TRBV15
J: TRBJ1-1
size: -
CDR3: CATSLTGNVPEAFF

V: TRBV7-6
J: TRBJ1-1
size: -
CDR3: CASSLKWNAAAFF

V: TRBV5-4
J: TRBJ1-6
size: -
CDR3: CASSMRQGYLSSYNSPLHF

V: TRBV21-1
J: TRBJ2-5
size: -
CDR3: CASSKGTEETQYF

V: TRBV7-9
J: TRBJ1-2
size: -
CDR3: CASSAAQEGYGYTF

V: TRBV6-5
J: TRBJ2-7
size: once
CDR3: CASSYSGLRERNEQYF

V: TRBV4-1
J: TRBJ2-5
size: -
CDR3: CASSPGLAAEETQYF

V: TRBV10-1
J: TRBJ2-2
size: -
CDR3: CASSEGTGDWHGELFF